These 25 T cell receptor beta chains share one sample of origin, sequenced in a study of cytomegalovirus exposure and HLA in healthy donors. In the PCR, 60 Vbeta and 13 Jbeta primers were used. The table came from immunoSEQ multiplex PCR; TCRdb's copy has only in-frame clones and leaves some out. Among approximately 160,000 clones listed, around 79% were seen once. Sequenced material: PBMCs. These receptors originate from a male donor in good health and CMV-seropositive.

This sequence joins TRBV5-4 and TRBJ1-2, with TRBD1 matching 7 bases. J gave up 2 bases and V 10 bases, and 11 bases lay outside the gene matches. This CDR3 is 14 amino acids long. Germline V gene sequence: CDR1 SGHNT, CDR2 YYREEE (reference sequence). The CDR3: CAPRPAGGNYGYTF. The CDR3 coding sequence is TGTGCCCCGAGGCCCGCAGGGGGGAACTATGGCTACACCTTC.

CDR3 amino acids: CASSSGQGTINYGYTF. The CDR3 DNA reads TGTGCCAGCAGTTCGGGACAGGGGACGATTAACTATGGCTACACCTTC. This sequence joins TRBV6-5 and TRBJ1-2, with 10 bases identical to TRBD1. Trimming took 4 bases from V and 1 from J; bases not matched to a gene: 6. Germline assignment: CDR1 MNHEY and CDR2 SVGAGI. The CDR3 extends over 16 amino acids.

The CDR3 DNA is TGTGCCAGCAGTGAAGTAACTAGCGGGGCCCCCCTCCCGTACGAGCAGTACTTC. Its translation is CASSEVTSGAPLPYEQYF. This chain uses TRBV6-1 with TRBJ2-7; TRBD2 matches at 10 bases. V lost 1 base, J lost 4 bases, and 13 bases stayed unmatched. CDR3 length: 18 residues. The germline V gene encodes CDR1 MNHNS and CDR2 SASEGT.

The chain joins TRBV7-9 to TRBJ1-2, with D uncertain. CDR3 size: 13 residues. The germline CDR1 and CDR2 sequences are SEHNR and FQNEAQ (reference sequence). Trimming removed 2 bases from V and 3 bases from J, with 7 bases in between. The CDR3 DNA reads as TGTGCCAGCAGCTTAAAGCCGTACTATGGCTACACCTTC. Translation: CASSLKPYYGYTF.

CDR3 sequence reads: CASSHDGTGIYGYTF. DNA for the CDR3: TGCGCCAGCAGCCATGACGGGACAGGGATCTATGGCTACACCTTC. The chain couples TRBV4-1 to TRBJ1-2, with 9 bases fitting TRBD1. The CDR3 has 15 residues. V dropped 3 bases and J dropped 4; count of bases not matched to a gene: 6. Germline CDR1 reads MGHRA; CDR2 reads YSYEKL.

In DNA form, the CDR3 reads TGTGCCAGCTGGGAGCGGGGGGGCCGTGAGCAGTTCTTC. Translating gives CASWERGGREQFF. The chain employs TRBV27 and TRBJ2-1; 10 bases are shared with TRBD2. Germline loops: CDR1 MNHEY, CDR2 SMNVEV (reference sequence). The CDR3 is 13 amino acids. V lost 8 bases to trimming and J lost 9 bases; unmatched junction nucleotides: 7.

The chain combines TRBV18 with TRBJ2-7; D call uncertain. The V and J ends lost 3 bases and 3 bases respectively, with 9 bases between them. Germline-derived CDR1 and CDR2 are KGHSH and LQKENI. The length of the CDR3 is 13 residues. The CDR3 is CASSPRRSYEQYF. The CDR3 nucleotides read TGTGCCAGCTCACCGCGACGGAGCTACGAGCAGTACTTC.

The rearrangement uses TRBV6-5 and TRBJ2-1, with 7 bases identical to TRBD2. Losses at the gene ends were 2 bases for V and 4 bases for J; bases not matched to a gene: 5. This CDR3 is built from 15 residues. Germline CDR1 is MNHEY and CDR2 is SVGAGI. CDR3 loop: CASSYLAELYNEQFF. Here the CDR3 DNA reads TGTGCCAGCAGTTACCTAGCGGAGCTATACAATGAGCAGTTCTTC.

CDR3 DNA: TGCGCCAGCAGCTACGGGACTAGCGGGGGGGCAAGCACAGATACGCAGTATTTT. It yields the protein CASSYGTSGGASTDTQYF. This rearrangement joins TRBV5-1 to TRBJ2-3; 16 positions match TRBD2. CDR1 is SGHRS and CDR2 is YFSETQ in the germline V gene. The CDR3 runs to 18 residues. With 3 bases clipped from V and 0 bases from J, the junction kept 4 bases outside the gene matches.

The chain's CDR3 is CASSQESSGGDTDTQYF. CDR3 nucleotides: TGTGCCAGCAGCCAAGAATCTAGCGGGGGAGACACAGATACGCAGTATTTT. The rearrangement links TRBV4-2 to TRBJ2-3; 10 nucleotides align to TRBD2. Germline V gene data show CDR1 as LGHNA and CDR2 as YNFKEQ. The CDR3 sequence is 17 residues long. V shed 0 bases and J 2 bases; nucleotides not matched to a gene: 5.

The V and J genes are TRBV6-5 and TRBJ2-7, with TRBD2 matching over 7 bases. V lost 6 bases to trimming and J lost 0 bases; unmatched junction nucleotides: 2. Germline lookup yields CDR1 MNHEY and CDR2 SVGAGI. There are 13 residues in the CDR3. This CDR3 reads CASRRDYSYEQYF. CDR3 nucleotides: TGTGCCAGCAGGCGGGACTACTCCTACGAGCAGTACTTC.

The J gene is TRBJ2-2, the V gene TRBV5-6; weak D call: TRBD2 (5 bases). Germline lookup yields CDR1 SGHDT and CDR2 YYEEEE. This CDR3 is 15 amino acids long. V dropped 2 bases and J dropped 2 bases, with 10 bases sitting between them. This CDR3 reads CASSFSGVNTGELFF. CDR3 coding DNA: TGTGCCAGCAGCTTCTCCGGGGTAAACACCGGGGAGCTGTTTTTT.

V usage is TRBV4-1 and J usage is TRBJ2-1, with 13 nucleotides matching TRBD2. The CDR3 has 16 amino acids. Germline values: CDR1 MGHRA, CDR2 YSYEKL. V lost 2 bases, J lost 5 bases, and 3 bases stayed unmatched. In DNA form, the CDR3 reads TGCGCCAGCAGCCAACTACTAGCGGGGGGGGACAATGAGCAGTTCTTC. Its translation is CASSQLLAGGDNEQFF.

As for this clone: The junction shows a germline mismatch at one end, possibly a read error. This sequence joins TRBV7-9 and TRBJ2-5, with a tentative D call TRBD2 (6 bases). CDR1 is SEHNR and CDR2 is FQNEAQ in the germline V gene (reference sequence). The CDR3 is 18 residues long. The CDR3 sequence is CSSSLEAGDSWGRETQYF. For the CDR3, the DNA is TGTTCCAGCAGCTTAGAGGCCGGCGATTCGTGGGGGAGGGAGACCCAGTACTTC. The full variable domain, its missing parts supplied by reference TRBV7-9 and TRBJ2-5, is DTGVSQNPRHKITKRGQNVTFRCDPISEHNRLYWYRQTLGQGPEFLTYFQNEAQLEKSRLLSDRFSAERPKGSFSTLEIQRTEQGDSAMYLCSSSLEAGDSWGRETQYFGPGTRLLVL.

The chain joins TRBV4-3 to TRBJ2-7, with D maybe TRBD1 (6 bases). V was cut by 0 bases and J by 6 bases, with 12 bases left in between. Germline lookup yields CDR1 LGHNA and CDR2 YSLEER. The CDR3 is made up of 14 amino acids. CDR3 bases: TGCGCCAGCAGCCAAGAACCAGGGGCCCCCGAGCAGTACTTC. This encodes CASSQEPGAPEQYF.

The chain combines TRBV6-1 with TRBJ1-3; 7 nucleotides align to TRBD1. This CDR3 is built from 15 residues. With 4 bases clipped from V and 2 bases from J, the junction kept 5 bases outside the gene matches. From germline, CDR1 is MNHNS and CDR2 SASEGT. CDR3 in DNA: TGTGCCAGCAGTGCCTCCGACAGGGCTGGAAACACCATATATTTT. Translation gives CASSASDRAGNTIYF.

This chain joins TRBV4-1 and TRBJ2-5; 7 bases are a match to TRBD2. Germline V lookup: CDR1 MGHRA, CDR2 YSYEKL. This CDR3 has 20 residues. V was clipped by 0 bases and J by 3 bases; unmatched bases: 19. In DNA, the CDR3 is TGCGCCAGCAGCCAAGAAGGGTCGGTAGAGCGGGGACCAAGAGAAGAGACCCAGTACTTC. It is translated as CASSQEGSVERGPREETQYF.

The gene calls are TRBV7-2 and TRBJ2-7; TRBD1 matches 8 bases. Germline V gene data show CDR1 as SGHTA and CDR2 as FQGNSA. This CDR3 has 14 amino acids. Losses at the gene ends were 5 bases for V and 3 bases for J; bases not matched to a gene: 6. This CDR3 is CASSPGGLGYEQYF. In DNA, the CDR3 is TGTGCCAGCAGCCCAGGGGGCTTGGGCTACGAGCAGTACTTC.

V is TRBV19 and J is TRBJ1-4; D is unresolved. V gave up 5 bases and J gave up 8 bases, with 9 bases separating them. Germline V gene data show CDR1 as LNHDA and CDR2 as SQIVND (reference sequence). CDR3 size: 12 residues. CDR3 DNA sequence: TGTGCCAGTAGTCCCCCCCTCGAAAAACTGTTTTTT. It translates to CASSPPLEKLFF.

The genes are TRBV6-5 and TRBJ1-2; tentative D call: TRBD1 (5 bases). Germline V CDR1 and CDR2: MNHEY, SVGAGI. The CDR3 totals 13 residues. Trimming stripped 8 bases from V and 5 bases from J, with 15 bases between. The CDR3 nucleotides are TGTGCCAGCCGGGGGGACGCGTCTTATGGCTACACCTTC. Its protein is CASRGDASYGYTF.

This sequence joins TRBV30 and TRBJ2-7; TRBD1 matches at 10 bases. The CDR3 sequence is 14 residues long. J was trimmed by 5 bases and V by 2 bases; bases with no gene match: 6. Germline CDR1 GTSNPN, CDR2 SVGIG (reference sequence). The CDR3 region has the DNA TGTGCCTGGAGTTTTGACAGGGGGCCAAACGAGCAGTACTTC. This codes for CAWSFDRGPNEQYF.

The table lists this clone with a count of one. The V gene is TRBV7-6, the J gene TRBJ2-5; no clear D. This CDR3 is built from 16 residues. Germline-derived CDR1 and CDR2 are SGHVS and FNYEAQ. The V end was cut by 1 base, the J end by 4 bases, with 16 bases between. DNA for the CDR3: TGTGCCAGCAGCTTAGGCGGATCGAGCCACGTAGAGACCCAGTACTTC. It translates to CASSLGGSSHVETQYF.

The J gene is TRBJ1-3, the V gene TRBV2, with D unresolved. The CDR3 contains 12 residues. Trimming shortened V by 2 bases and J by 4 bases, and 3 bases separated the two germline ends. The germline V gene has CDR1 SNHLY and CDR2 FYNNEI. Here the CDR3 reads CASSERGNTIYF. The DNA for the CDR3 is TGTGCCAGCAGTGAACGGGGAAACACCATATATTTT.

The chain employs TRBV7-9 and TRBJ1-2; 7 bases align to TRBD1. This CDR3 has 14 amino acids. The junction had 2 bases not matched to a gene; V was cut back by 1 base and J by 3 bases. The germline gives CDR1 SEHNR, CDR2 FQNEAQ (reference sequence). Here the CDR3 DNA reads TGTGCCAGCAGCTTAGAGGGGGCTTACTATGGCTACACCTTC. Translating gives CASSLEGAYYGYTF. The full variable domain, completed using reference TRBV7-9 and TRBJ1-2, is DTGVSQNPRHKITKRGQNVTFRCDPISEHNRLYWYRQTLGQGPEFLTYFQNEAQLEKSRLLSDRFSAERPKGSFSTLEIQRTEQGDSAMYLCASSLEGAYYGYTFGSGTRLTVV.

This chain connects TRBV9 to TRBJ2-3; D gene ambiguous. Germline assignment: CDR1 SGDLS and CDR2 YYNGEE. The V gene lost 3 bases and the J gene lost 6 bases, with 8 bases spanning the gap. CDR3 length equals 12 residues. CDR3 in amino acids: CASSGSRDTQYF. CDR3 in DNA: TGTGCCAGCAGCGGGTCGAGGGATACGCAGTATTTT.